These 10 T cell receptor beta chains were all obtained from the same sample, sequenced in a study of T cell responses to AZD1222 COVID-19 vaccine. Sequencing was performed with immunoSEQ multiplex PCR; in TCRdb, only in-frame clones are kept and a portion is missing. The sample consists of about 53,000 clones, approximately 84% of them appearing once. The sample in question was peripheral blood, obtained on day 0 of AZD1222 vaccination. The source is an adult in good health.

The chain combines TRBV7-3 with TRBJ1-4, with TRBD1 matching 9 bases. The CDR3 runs to 15 residues. The V gene's germline CDR1 is SGHTA and CDR2 FQGTGA. Trimming took 1 base from V and 5 from J; bases not matched to a gene: 2. In DNA form, the CDR3 reads TGTGCCAGCAGCTTAAGCGGGACAGGGAATGAAAAACTGTTTTTT. Protein: CASSLSGTGNEKLFF.

This clone was recorded only once. This rearrangement joins TRBV19 to TRBJ2-3; 10 nucleotides align to TRBD1. This CDR3 comprises 16 residues. V lost 5 bases to trimming and J lost 0 bases; unmatched junction nucleotides: 5. In germline, CDR1 is LNHDA, CDR2 SQIVND (reference sequence). CDR3 sequence: CASSPGTGASTDTQYF. In DNA form, the CDR3 reads TGTGCCAGTAGTCCGGGGACAGGGGCCAGCACAGATACGCAGTATTTT.

The CDR3, as DNA: TGTGCCAGTAGTATAGGTTTGGGACTCCCCGATATGGCCCAGCATTTT. The encoded protein is CASSIGLGLPDMAQHF. This sequence joins TRBV19 and TRBJ1-5; tentative D call: TRBD1 (5 bases). CDR1 is LNHDA and CDR2 is SQIVND in the germline V gene (reference sequence). The CDR3 contains 16 residues. The V and J ends lost 1 base and 11 bases respectively, with 21 bases between them.

This clone has more than one count but fewer than ten. The chain couples TRBV5-1 to TRBJ1-2; TRBD1 matches 7 bases. The CDR3 totals 13 residues. V lost 4 bases to trimming and J lost 6 bases; unmatched junction nucleotides: 6. CDR1 and CDR2 from the germline V gene are SGHRS and YFSETQ. The CDR3 sequence: CASSLTGENGYTF. CDR3 bases: TGCGCCAGCAGCCTTACAGGGGAAAATGGCTACACCTTC.

This sequence joins TRBV5-1 and TRBJ1-4, with a tentative D call TRBD1 (6 bases). Germline lookup yields CDR1 SGHRS and CDR2 YFSETQ. The CDR3 totals 15 residues. The V end lost 0 bases, the J end lost 5 bases, and 11 bases lay between the germline ends. The CDR3 coding sequence is TGCGCCAGCAGCTTGGAAGGACAGAGGAATGAAAAACTGTTTTTT. It yields the protein CASSLEGQRNEKLFF.

This clone was seen just once. The rearrangement uses TRBV6-5 and TRBJ2-7, with D hard to call. CDR3 length: 13 residues. Trimming shortened V by 0 bases and J by 7 bases, and 10 bases separated the two germline ends. CDR1 is MNHEY, CDR2 SVGAGI, per germline. The CDR3 loop reads CASSYSDQREQYF. DNA for the CDR3: TGTGCCAGCAGTTACTCCGACCAACGGGAGCAGTACTTC.

The chain employs TRBV28 and TRBJ2-3; the D gene could be TRBD1 or TRBD2 (5 bases each). Looked up from germline, CDR1 is MDHEN and CDR2 is SYDVKM. Trimming pared 6 bases from V and 0 bases from J, leaving 19 bases between. The CDR3 is 17 residues long. The CDR3 bases are TGTGCCAGCAGGGATTTTGTATCGGGACCAAGCACAGATACGCAGTATTTT. As protein: CASRDFVSGPSTDTQYF.

The V gene is TRBV7-8, the J gene TRBJ1-6; D is unclear. In germline, CDR1 is SGHVS, CDR2 FQNEAQ. V was pared by 5 bases and J by 10 bases, with 12 bases between. The CDR3 loop spans 13 amino acids. CDR3 amino acids: CASSGRAASPLHF. CDR3 DNA: TGTGCCAGCAGCGGGCGGGCCGCCTCACCCCTCCACTTT.

This clone showed up just a few times. The V and J genes are TRBV28 and TRBJ1-4; D ambiguous. From germline, CDR1 is MDHEN and CDR2 SYDVKM. This CDR3 comprises 13 residues. Between the trimmed V and J ends, which lost 7 bases and 5 bases, there was a span of 11 bases. The CDR3: CASMTLTNEKLFF. CDR3 DNA sequence: TGTGCCAGCATGACGCTAACAAATGAAAAACTGTTTTTT.

The chain is built from TRBV5-4 and TRBJ1-4, with 7 bases matching TRBD1. Germline V CDR1 and CDR2: SGHNT, YYREEE (reference sequence). This CDR3 is 14 amino acids long. The J segment lost 5 bases and the V segment lost 5 bases, leaving 6 bases of the junction unmatched. The CDR3 coding sequence is TGTGCCAGCAGTCAGGGACAGAGAAATGAAAAACTGTTTTTT. Translated: CASSQGQRNEKLFF.